Reported below is one TCR beta chain. The sample comes from a study of blood T cell repertoires in COVID-19. Across the study: Sites in the United States, Italy and Spain provided acute and convalescent COVID-19 samples. From T cells, B-cell-depleted T cells, or PBMCs came the material, which was cDNA or gDNA.

Trimming removed 3 bases at V and 1 base at J, with 9 bases between. The length of the CDR3 is 13 residues. CDR1 and CDR2 (germline): DFQATT, SNEGSKA (reference sequence). TCRdb's copy holds only in-frame clones and misses some; the assay was immunoSEQ multiplex PCR. The table has approximately 210,000 clones, roughly 81% seen once. What was sequenced was peripheral blood. This clonotype was obtained from a woman in her forties or fifties with active or convalescent COVID-19. This chain links TRBV20-1 with TRBJ1-1, with D uncertain. CDR3 protein: CSASGLANTEAFF. For the CDR3, the DNA is TGCAGTGCTAGTGGGTTGGCGAACACTGAAGCTTTCTTT.